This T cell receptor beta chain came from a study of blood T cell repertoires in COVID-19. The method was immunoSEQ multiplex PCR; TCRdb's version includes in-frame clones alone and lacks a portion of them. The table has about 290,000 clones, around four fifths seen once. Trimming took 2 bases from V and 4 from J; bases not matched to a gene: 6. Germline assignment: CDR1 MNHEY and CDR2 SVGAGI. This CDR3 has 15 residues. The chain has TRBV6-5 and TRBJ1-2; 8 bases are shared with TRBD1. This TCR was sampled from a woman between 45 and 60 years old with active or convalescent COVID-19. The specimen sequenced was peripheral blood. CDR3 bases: TGTGCCAGCAGTTACCAGACAGGGGCTATCTATGGCTACACCTTC. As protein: CASSYQTGAIYGYTF.